A selection of T cell receptor beta chains follows, all from one sample in a study of OX40 agonist ivuxolimab in advanced cancers. TCRdb keeps only in-frame clones here, not all; method: immunoSEQ multiplex PCR. The table shows tens of thousands of clones, with 89% occurring only once. This specimen was CD4+ or CD8+ T cells sorted from blood, taken in a trial of the OX40 agonist ivuxolimab. All receptors derive from an adult with an advanced solid tumor such as melanoma, head and neck, liver or kidney cancer. CDR3s include the opening cysteine and the closing phenylalanine or tryptophan. D genes are given only for firm matches. Clone size is given for some rows only: seen once, a few or many times, or a class if the clone is expanded.

clone size,D gene,V gene,J gene,CDR3 DNA,CDR3 protein
.,.,TRBV4-3,TRBJ1-1,TGCGCCAGCAGCCAAGATCTGGGGAGAAACACTGAAGCTTTCTTT,CASSQDLGRNTEAFF
.,.,TRBV7-3,TRBJ2-7,TGTGCCAGCAGCCCTACTGCAGCCGCCTACGAGCAGTACTTC,CASSPTAAAYEQYF
.,.,TRBV9,TRBJ2-5,TGTGCCAGCAGCGCATCTATAGGGGGGAGAGAAGAGACCCAGTACTTC,CASSASIGGREETQYF
.,TRBD1,TRBV5-4,TRBJ2-2,TGTGCCAGCAGCGAGGGGACAGGGTGGAACACCGGGGAGCTGTTTTTT,CASSEGTGWNTGELFF
few,TRBD2,TRBV5-4,TRBJ2-7,TGTGCCAGCAGGTTAGCGGGCAACTACGAGCAGTACTTC,CASRLAGNYEQYF
.,.,TRBV4-2,TRBJ2-5,TGTGCCAGCAGCCAACCCGATTTCCCTGGAGAGACCCAGTACTTC,CASSQPDFPGETQYF
.,.,TRBV30,TRBJ1-4,TGTGCCTGGACTCCTTACGGGCTGGCGTCCGGTAATGAAAAACTGTTTTTT,CAWTPYGLASGNEKLFF
once,.,TRBV19,TRBJ1-1,TGTGCCAGTAGAAGAGGGGCTTGGGACACTGAAGCTTTCTTT,CASRRGAWDTEAFF
.,.,TRBV9,TRBJ1-1,TGTGCCAGCAGCGCCCGCAATAGCCAGACTGGGTCCCAAGCTTTCTTT,CASSARNSQTGSQAFF
.,TRBD1,TRBV5-1,TRBJ2-7,TGCGCCAGCAGCTCTACCGGACAGGGGGCGGCCTACGAGCAGTACTTC,CASSSTGQGAAYEQYF
.,.,TRBV4-3,TRBJ1-1,TGCGCCAGCTCCCTAACCCTGAACACTGAAGCTTTCTTT,CASSLTLNTEAFF
.,TRBD2,TRBV19,TRBJ2-3,TGTGCCAGTAGTTCGTTCACTAGCGGGAGATCAGGGGATACGCAGTATTTT,CASSSFTSGRSGDTQYF
once,.,TRBV11-2,TRBJ2-3,TGTGCCAGCAGCTTATGGGCACGATCAACAGATACGCAGTATTTT,CASSLWARSTDTQYF
.,.,TRBV5-4,TRBJ2-4,TGTGCCAGCAGCAGCGACATTGTGAACATTCAGTACTTC,CASSSDIVNIQYF